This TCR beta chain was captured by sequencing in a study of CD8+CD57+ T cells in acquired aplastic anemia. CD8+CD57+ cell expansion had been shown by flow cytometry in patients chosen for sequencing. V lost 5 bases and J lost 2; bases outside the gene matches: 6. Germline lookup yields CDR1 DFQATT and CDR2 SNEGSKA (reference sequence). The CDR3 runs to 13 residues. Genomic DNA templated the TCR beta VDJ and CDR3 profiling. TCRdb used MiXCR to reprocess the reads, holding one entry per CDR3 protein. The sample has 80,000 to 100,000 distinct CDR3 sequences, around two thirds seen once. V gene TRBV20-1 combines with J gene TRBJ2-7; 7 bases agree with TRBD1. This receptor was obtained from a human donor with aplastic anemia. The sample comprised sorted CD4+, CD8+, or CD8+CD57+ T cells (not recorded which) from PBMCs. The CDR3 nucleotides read TGCAGTGCTCATACCGGGACAGCCTACGAGCAGTACTTC. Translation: CSAHTGTAYEQYF.